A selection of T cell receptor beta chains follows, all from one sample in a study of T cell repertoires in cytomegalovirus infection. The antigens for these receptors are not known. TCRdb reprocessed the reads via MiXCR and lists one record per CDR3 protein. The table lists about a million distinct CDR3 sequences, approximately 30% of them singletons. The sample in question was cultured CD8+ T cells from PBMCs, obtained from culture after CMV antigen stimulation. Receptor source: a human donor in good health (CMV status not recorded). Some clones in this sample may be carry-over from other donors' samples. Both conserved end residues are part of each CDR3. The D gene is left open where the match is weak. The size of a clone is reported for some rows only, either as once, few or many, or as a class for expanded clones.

cdr3_nt: TGTGCCACCAGCAGAGGGGGGCGAGAGACCCAGTACTTC
cdr3_aa: CATSRGGRETQYF
v_call: TRBV15
clone_size: .
d_call: .
cdr3_length: 13
j_call: TRBJ2-5

cdr3_nt: TGTGCCAGCAGTTTAGGTGGGCCCTCGGGCTACACCTTC
cdr3_aa: CASSLGGPSGYTF
v_call: TRBV27
clone_size: few
d_call: .
cdr3_length: 13
j_call: TRBJ1-2

cdr3_nt: TGTGCCAGCAGCTTAAAAGGGGGGACTAGCGGGGTGATCTACAATGAGCAGTTCTTC
cdr3_aa: CASSLKGGTSGVIYNEQFF
v_call: TRBV7-3
clone_size: many
d_call: TRBD2
cdr3_length: 19
j_call: TRBJ2-1

cdr3_nt: TGTGCCAGCAGTTGGGGGACTGGGCCCTACTTTTTGGATGAGCAGTTCTTC
cdr3_aa: CASSWGTGPYFLDEQFF
v_call: TRBV6-2/TRBV6-3
clone_size: .
d_call: .
cdr3_length: 17
j_call: TRBJ2-1

cdr3_nt: TGCAGTGCTAGACCGGACAGGGACGGTGTGGAGCCCCAGCATTTT
cdr3_aa: CSARPDRDGVEPQHF
v_call: TRBV20-1
clone_size: few
d_call: TRBD1
cdr3_length: 15
j_call: TRBJ1-5

cdr3_nt: TGTGCCAGCAGCTTGTTCCCTCTGAACACTGAAGCTTTCTTT
cdr3_aa: CASSLFPLNTEAFF
v_call: TRBV5-6
clone_size: few
d_call: .
cdr3_length: 14
j_call: TRBJ1-1

cdr3_nt: TGTGCCAGCAGTTTTCGGGATCAGCCCCAGCATTTT
cdr3_aa: CASSFRDQPQHF
v_call: TRBV28
clone_size: few
d_call: .
cdr3_length: 12
j_call: TRBJ1-5

cdr3_nt: TGTGCCAGCAGCCTGGGGGACCGGGCCGCAGATACGCAGTATTTT
cdr3_aa: CASSLGDRAADTQYF
v_call: TRBV9
clone_size: .
d_call: .
cdr3_length: 15
j_call: TRBJ2-3

cdr3_nt: TGTGCCAGCAGCTTACAATGGGGACAGGGGGAAAATAACAATGAGCAGTTCTTC
cdr3_aa: CASSLQWGQGENNNEQFF
v_call: TRBV7-6
clone_size: few
d_call: TRBD1
cdr3_length: 18
j_call: TRBJ2-1

cdr3_nt: TGTGCCAGTAGTATAGAGGTAGCCCCAAACACCGGGGAGCTGTTTTTT
cdr3_aa: CASSIEVAPNTGELFF
v_call: TRBV19
clone_size: .
d_call: .
cdr3_length: 16
j_call: TRBJ2-2

cdr3_nt: TGCGCCAGCAGCCAAGCGCCGTTTGACTATGGCTACACCTTC
cdr3_aa: CASSQAPFDYGYTF
v_call: TRBV4-1
clone_size: few
d_call: .
cdr3_length: 14
j_call: TRBJ1-2

cdr3_nt: TGTGCCAGCAGGGGACTAGCGGGGTCCAATGAGCAGTTCTTC
cdr3_aa: CASRGLAGSNEQFF
v_call: TRBV27
clone_size: .
d_call: TRBD2
cdr3_length: 14
j_call: TRBJ2-1

cdr3_nt: TGTGCCAGCAGTGGCTGGACAGGGGGCGATGAGCAGTTCTTC
cdr3_aa: CASSGWTGGDEQFF
v_call: TRBV12-3/TRBV12-4
clone_size: few
d_call: TRBD1
cdr3_length: 14
j_call: TRBJ2-1

cdr3_nt: TGTGCCATCAGTGAGTCGAAAGGATCCTTCTATGGCTACACCTTC
cdr3_aa: CAISESKGSFYGYTF
v_call: TRBV10-3
clone_size: .
d_call: .
cdr3_length: 15
j_call: TRBJ1-2

cdr3_nt: TGTGCCAGCAGCCAATATGGGACTAGCACCATCACAGATACGCAGTATTTT
cdr3_aa: CASSQYGTSTITDTQYF
v_call: TRBV14
clone_size: .
d_call: TRBD2
cdr3_length: 17
j_call: TRBJ2-3

cdr3_nt: TGTGCTAGTGGTTTTGGGGCACACCATGAGCAGTTCTTC
cdr3_aa: CASGFGAHHEQFF
v_call: TRBV12-5
clone_size: few
d_call: .
cdr3_length: 13
j_call: TRBJ2-1

cdr3_nt: TGTGCCAGCAGCTTAGAGGGGTACAGGGTTGAGACCCAGTACTTC
cdr3_aa: CASSLEGYRVETQYF
v_call: TRBV7-9
clone_size: few
d_call: .
cdr3_length: 15
j_call: TRBJ2-5

cdr3_nt: TGTGCCAGTAGTATAGCGTCAGAAAGTGAGCAGTTCTTC
cdr3_aa: CASSIASESEQFF
v_call: TRBV19
clone_size: .
d_call: .
cdr3_length: 13
j_call: TRBJ2-1

cdr3_nt: TGCAGCGTGCCCACAGGGGCTGAGCAGTTCTTC
cdr3_aa: CSVPTGAEQFF
v_call: TRBV29-1
clone_size: .
d_call: TRBD1
cdr3_length: 11
j_call: TRBJ2-1

cdr3_nt: TGTGCCAGCAGCCAAGAATATTCCGGGACCCACGTGGACACTGAAGCTTTCTTT
cdr3_aa: CASSQEYSGTHVDTEAFF
v_call: TRBV14
clone_size: few
d_call: .
cdr3_length: 18
j_call: TRBJ1-1

cdr3_nt: TGTGCCACTACCGGGAGCTCCTATAATTCACCCCTCCACTTT
cdr3_aa: CATTGSSYNSPLHF
v_call: TRBV19
clone_size: few
d_call: .
cdr3_length: 14
j_call: TRBJ1-6

cdr3_nt: TGTGCCAGCAGCTTGACAAACGGTTGGGGACTAGCGGGGGCCCTCACAGATACGCAGTATTTT
cdr3_aa: CASSLTNGWGLAGALTDTQYF
v_call: TRBV5-6
clone_size: .
d_call: TRBD2
cdr3_length: 21
j_call: TRBJ2-3

cdr3_nt: TGTGCCAGCAGTCCCCGGGACAGGGGCGAAAAACTGTTTTTT
cdr3_aa: CASSPRDRGEKLFF
v_call: TRBV27
clone_size: .
d_call: TRBD1
cdr3_length: 14
j_call: TRBJ1-4

cdr3_nt: TGTGCCAGCAGCTTAAATGCCCGGGGCGGGGGGTGGACTGAAGCTTTCTTT
cdr3_aa: CASSLNARGGGWTEAFF
v_call: TRBV7-6
clone_size: few
d_call: .
cdr3_length: 17
j_call: TRBJ1-1

cdr3_nt: TGTGCCAGCAGTTACCGGGAAGCAACTAATGAAAAACTGTTTTTT
cdr3_aa: CASSYREATNEKLFF
v_call: TRBV6-5
clone_size: .
d_call: .
cdr3_length: 15
j_call: TRBJ1-4

cdr3_nt: TGTGCCAGCAGTTCTGGGAGACCGGGTAACTATGGCTACACCTTC
cdr3_aa: CASSSGRPGNYGYTF
v_call: TRBV12-3/TRBV12-4
clone_size: .
d_call: .
cdr3_length: 15
j_call: TRBJ1-2

cdr3_nt: TGTGCCAGCAGCTTAGACAGTTTCGATCAGCCCCAGCATTTT
cdr3_aa: CASSLDSFDQPQHF
v_call: TRBV5-4
clone_size: once
d_call: .
cdr3_length: 14
j_call: TRBJ1-5

cdr3_nt: TGTGCCAGCAGTCCGCAGTTAGCTAACTATGGCTACACCTTC
cdr3_aa: CASSPQLANYGYTF
v_call: TRBV6-1
clone_size: few
d_call: .
cdr3_length: 14
j_call: TRBJ1-2

cdr3_nt: TGTGCCAGCAGCCGCTGGACAGGGGGCTCCTACAATGAGCAGTTCTTC
cdr3_aa: CASSRWTGGSYNEQFF
v_call: TRBV4-2
clone_size: few
d_call: TRBD1
cdr3_length: 16
j_call: TRBJ2-1

cdr3_nt: TGTGCCAGCAGTTACGTGGTTTGGGGGGATGTCTATGGCTACACCTTC
cdr3_aa: CASSYVVWGDVYGYTF
v_call: TRBV6-5
clone_size: .
d_call: .
cdr3_length: 16
j_call: TRBJ1-2

cdr3_nt: TGCGCCAGCAGCCAAGGCTACAGGGAGGAAGGTGAAAAACTGTTTTTT
cdr3_aa: CASSQGYREEGEKLFF
v_call: TRBV4-3
clone_size: .
d_call: .
cdr3_length: 16
j_call: TRBJ1-4

cdr3_nt: TGTGCCAGCACTGAAGGGCTTGGCACAGATACGCAGTATTTT
cdr3_aa: CASTEGLGTDTQYF
v_call: TRBV5-6
clone_size: few
d_call: .
cdr3_length: 14
j_call: TRBJ2-3

cdr3_nt: TGTGCCAGCAGCGTAGGGGACCCACTGAGGGATGAGCAGTTCTTC
cdr3_aa: CASSVGDPLRDEQFF
v_call: TRBV9
clone_size: .
d_call: .
cdr3_length: 15
j_call: TRBJ2-1

cdr3_nt: TGCGCCAGCCTTGCCGGGACTAACAATGAGCAGTTCTTC
cdr3_aa: CASLAGTNNEQFF
v_call: TRBV5-1
clone_size: few
d_call: TRBD2
cdr3_length: 13
j_call: TRBJ2-1

cdr3_nt: TGTGCCATTCCGGGGGGATTGGCAGATACGCAGTATTTT
cdr3_aa: CAIPGGLADTQYF
v_call: TRBV5-4
clone_size: .
d_call: TRBD2
cdr3_length: 13
j_call: TRBJ2-3

cdr3_nt: TGTGCCAGCAGTGGGCAGTACACAGATACGCAGTATTTT
cdr3_aa: CASSGQYTDTQYF
v_call: TRBV12-3/TRBV12-4
clone_size: .
d_call: .
cdr3_length: 13
j_call: TRBJ2-3

cdr3_nt: TGTGCCAGCAGATTGCAGACGGGGAGCTCTGGAAACACCATATATTTT
cdr3_aa: CASRLQTGSSGNTIYF
v_call: TRBV6-1
clone_size: few
d_call: .
cdr3_length: 16
j_call: TRBJ1-3

cdr3_nt: TGTGCCAGCAGCCCTGGGGCTTTTAGCTCCTACAATGAGCAGTTCTTC
cdr3_aa: CASSPGAFSSYNEQFF
v_call: TRBV11-3
clone_size: few
d_call: .
cdr3_length: 16
j_call: TRBJ2-1

cdr3_nt: TGTGCCAGTCAGGGCTATGGCTACACCTTC
cdr3_aa: CASQGYGYTF
v_call: TRBV19
clone_size: few
d_call: .
cdr3_length: 10
j_call: TRBJ1-2

cdr3_nt: TGTGCCAGCAGCTTAAAAGCTTCTAACTATGGCTACACCTTC
cdr3_aa: CASSLKASNYGYTF
v_call: TRBV7-6
clone_size: .
d_call: .
cdr3_length: 14
j_call: TRBJ1-2

cdr3_nt: TGTGCCATCAGCCGAAACAGGGTGGATGAAAAACTGTTTTTT
cdr3_aa: CAISRNRVDEKLFF
v_call: TRBV10-3
clone_size: few
d_call: .
cdr3_length: 14
j_call: TRBJ1-4

cdr3_nt: TGTGCCAGTAGTATTCACGGGGCAGGGGGCAATCAGCCCCAGCATTTT
cdr3_aa: CASSIHGAGGNQPQHF
v_call: TRBV19
clone_size: .
d_call: .
cdr3_length: 16
j_call: TRBJ1-5

cdr3_nt: TGTGCCAGCAGTTACAACGAGCGGGGAAGCTCCTACAATGAGCAGTTCTTC
cdr3_aa: CASSYNERGSSYNEQFF
v_call: TRBV6-6
clone_size: medium-sized
d_call: TRBD2
cdr3_length: 17
j_call: TRBJ2-1

cdr3_nt: TGTGCCAGCAGTTACGCGGGGGTTGGAAACACCATATATTTT
cdr3_aa: CASSYAGVGNTIYF
v_call: TRBV6-5
clone_size: few
d_call: .
cdr3_length: 14
j_call: TRBJ1-3

cdr3_nt: TGTGCCAGCCGGGGACAGGGGGCATATGGCTACACCTTC
cdr3_aa: CASRGQGAYGYTF
v_call: TRBV28
clone_size: few
d_call: TRBD1
cdr3_length: 13
j_call: TRBJ1-2

cdr3_nt: TGTGCCAGCAGCTTGTCTGACAGGACTCACTATGGCTACACCTTC
cdr3_aa: CASSLSDRTHYGYTF
v_call: TRBV5-5
clone_size: few
d_call: .
cdr3_length: 15
j_call: TRBJ1-2

cdr3_nt: TGTGCCAGCAGCTTTGGGCCCCCTACGGAGGACGGCTACACCTTC
cdr3_aa: CASSFGPPTEDGYTF
v_call: TRBV12-3/TRBV12-4
clone_size: few
d_call: .
cdr3_length: 15
j_call: TRBJ1-2

cdr3_nt: TGTGCCAGCACTTTGGGATTCGGCAATCAGCCCCAGCATTTT
cdr3_aa: CASTLGFGNQPQHF
v_call: TRBV2
clone_size: once
d_call: .
cdr3_length: 14
j_call: TRBJ1-5

cdr3_nt: TGTGCCAGCAGCGGCAGGGGGGTCGGCCAGCCCCAGCATTTT
cdr3_aa: CASSGRGVGQPQHF
v_call: TRBV28
clone_size: few
d_call: TRBD1
cdr3_length: 14
j_call: TRBJ1-5

cdr3_nt: TGTGCCAGCAGCTTAGGCGGGGGGAATCACAATGAGCAGTTCTTC
cdr3_aa: CASSLGGGNHNEQFF
v_call: TRBV7-2
clone_size: .
d_call: TRBD2
cdr3_length: 15
j_call: TRBJ2-1

cdr3_nt: TGTGCCAGCACCGGGACAGGGGGTGGAGGCTACACCTTC
cdr3_aa: CASTGTGGGGYTF
v_call: TRBV7-2
clone_size: many
d_call: TRBD1
cdr3_length: 13
j_call: TRBJ1-2

cdr3_nt: TGTGCCAGTAGTATACTCGGGCCCCTCGATGAGCAGTTCTTC
cdr3_aa: CASSILGPLDEQFF
v_call: TRBV19
clone_size: .
d_call: .
cdr3_length: 14
j_call: TRBJ2-1